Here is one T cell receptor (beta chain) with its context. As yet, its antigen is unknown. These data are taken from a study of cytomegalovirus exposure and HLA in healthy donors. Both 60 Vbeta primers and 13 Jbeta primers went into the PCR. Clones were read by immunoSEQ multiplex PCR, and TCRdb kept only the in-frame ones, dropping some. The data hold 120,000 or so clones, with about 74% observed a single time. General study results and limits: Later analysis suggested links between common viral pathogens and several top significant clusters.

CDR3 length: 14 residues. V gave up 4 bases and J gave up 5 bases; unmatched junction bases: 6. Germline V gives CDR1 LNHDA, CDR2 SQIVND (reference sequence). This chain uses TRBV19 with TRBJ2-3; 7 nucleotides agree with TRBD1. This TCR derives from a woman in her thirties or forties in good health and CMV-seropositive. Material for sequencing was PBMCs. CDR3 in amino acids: CASSRGQYRDTQYF. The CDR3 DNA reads TGTGCCAGTAGTAGGGGACAGTATAGAGATACGCAGTATTTT.